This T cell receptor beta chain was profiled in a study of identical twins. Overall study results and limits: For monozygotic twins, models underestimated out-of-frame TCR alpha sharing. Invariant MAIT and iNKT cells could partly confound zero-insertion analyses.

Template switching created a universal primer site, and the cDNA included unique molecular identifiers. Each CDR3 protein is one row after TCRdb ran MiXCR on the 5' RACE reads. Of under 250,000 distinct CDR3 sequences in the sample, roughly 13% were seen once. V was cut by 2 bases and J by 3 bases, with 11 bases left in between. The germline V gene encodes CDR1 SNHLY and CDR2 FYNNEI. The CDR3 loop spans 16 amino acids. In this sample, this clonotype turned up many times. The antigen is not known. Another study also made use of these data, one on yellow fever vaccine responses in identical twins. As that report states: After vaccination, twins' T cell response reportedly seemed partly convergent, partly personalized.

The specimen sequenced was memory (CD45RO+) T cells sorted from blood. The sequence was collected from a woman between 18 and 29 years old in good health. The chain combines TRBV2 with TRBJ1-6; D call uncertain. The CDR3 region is CASSEYKAVYNSPLHF. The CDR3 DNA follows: TGTGCCAGCAGTGAATATAAGGCAGTCTATAATTCACCCCTCCACTTT.